Listed here are 11 T cell receptor beta chains from one sample, sequenced in a study of T-cell reconstitution after alpha-beta-depleted transplantation in children. It was with unique molecular identifiers that the TCRbeta library was prepared. TCRdb re-analysed the PCR reads in MiXCR, keeping a single row per CDR3 protein. The sample yields 45,000 to 50,000 distinct CDR3 sequences, 50% to 55% seen once. Here the sequenced sample was peripheral blood, taken before TCRalphabeta/CD19-depleted stem cell transplant. All receptors come from a boy under two years old with SCID, due to receive a stem cell transplant.

This clonotype was counted a few times. The chain couples TRBV10-2 to TRBJ1-5; maybe TRBD1 (5 bases). Germline lookup yields CDR1 WSHSY and CDR2 SAAADI. There are 14 residues in the CDR3. Trimming stripped 3 bases from V and 5 bases from J, with 11 bases between. CDR3 sequence: CASSDQGWDQPQHF. The CDR3 DNA reads as TGCGCCAGCAGTGACCAGGGCTGGGATCAGCCCCAGCATTTT.

V gene TRBV20-1 combines with J gene TRBJ2-2; no definite D call. V gave up 0 bases and J gave up 9 bases, with 8 bases separating them. CDR1 is DFQATT, CDR2 SNEGSKA, per germline (reference sequence). This CDR3 is built from 12 residues. Written as DNA, the CDR3 is TGCAGTGCTAGAGATCCCACTCGGGAGCTGTTTTTT. Its translation: CSARDPTRELFF.

This chain uses TRBV10-2 with TRBJ2-2; 11 nucleotides agree with TRBD2. Germline lookup yields CDR1 WSHSY and CDR2 SAAADI. V shed 5 bases and J 15 bases; nucleotides not matched to a gene: 11. The CDR3 length is 14 residues. The CDR3 is CASSNSGGANILFF. The CDR3 nucleotides read TGCGCCAGCAGTAATAGCGGGGGGGCCAATATCTTGTTTTTT.

This clonotype was seen only a few times. The chain couples TRBV7-8 to TRBJ2-7; maybe TRBD1 (5 bases). The V end was cut by 5 bases, the J end by 4 bases, with 12 bases between. Germline CDR1 and CDR2: SGHVS and FQNEAQ. This CDR3 region has 13 residues. The DNA for the CDR3 is TGTGCCAGCAGCACCCAGACAGAGTACGAGCAGTACTTC. Its protein is CASSTQTEYEQYF.

This clonotype was detected only a few times. The rearrangement links TRBV20-1 to TRBJ2-1, with TRBD2 matching 7 bases. CDR1 is DFQATT and CDR2 is SNEGSKA in the germline V gene (reference sequence). The CDR3 consists of 18 residues. V shed 0 bases, J shed 0 bases, and the junction held 11 bases outside the gene matches. The CDR3 bases are TGCAGTGCTAGAGATCGTCGGCGGGGGTACCACTCCTACAATGAGCAGTTCTTC. It encodes CSARDRRRGYHSYNEQFF.

This clonotype was recorded only once. V gene TRBV20-1 combines with J gene TRBJ2-7; 7 nucleotides match TRBD1. The CDR3 has 15 residues. CDR1 and CDR2 from the germline V gene are DFQATT and SNEGSKA (reference sequence). The V and J ends lost 6 bases and 0 bases, in that order; junction bases with no gene match: 11. The CDR3 coding sequence is TGCAGTGCCGTACAGGGGCCTGGGGGCTCCTACGAGCAGTACTTC. Protein: CSAVQGPGGSYEQYF.

The chain joins TRBV7-2 to TRBJ2-6; D is unresolved. The germline V and J ends were trimmed by 5 bases and 3 bases, with 8 bases remaining between them. CDR1 SGHTA and CDR2 FQGNSA come from the germline V gene. This CDR3 contains 14 residues. Here the CDR3 reads CASSPGVGANVLTF. The CDR3 nucleotides are TGTGCCAGCAGCCCTGGGGTTGGGGCCAACGTCCTGACTTTC.

CDR3 bases: TGTGCCAGCAGTTCCCTCCCGGGACAGAAGCTCACTGAAGCTTTCTTT. This codes for CASSSLPGQKLTEAFF. The chain joins TRBV6-5 to TRBJ1-1; 7 bases line up with TRBD1. Germline V lookup: CDR1 MNHEY, CDR2 SVGAGI. The V segment lost 4 bases and the J segment 4 bases; nucleotides outside the gene matches: 12. This CDR3 has 16 residues.

The chain couples TRBV20-1 to TRBJ2-1, with no clear D. The CDR3 covers 12 residues. Trimming left V 2 bases short and J 7 bases short, with 9 bases between. Germline V CDR1 and CDR2: DFQATT, SNEGSKA (reference sequence). CDR3 sequence: CSARQVENEQFF. The CDR3 DNA reads as TGCAGTGCTAGACAGGTCGAGAATGAGCAGTTCTTC.

V and J are TRBV7-2 and TRBJ2-3, with unresolved D. In germline, CDR1 is SGHTA, CDR2 FQGNSA. V lost 1 base, J lost 0 bases, and 8 bases lay in between. The CDR3 runs 15 residues. The CDR3 sequence: CASSLVLISTDTQYF. CDR3 DNA: TGTGCCAGCAGCTTAGTTCTTATTAGCACAGATACGCAGTATTTT.

The sample holds many counts of this clonotype. V usage is TRBV20-1 and J usage is TRBJ2-7, with D possibly TRBD1 on 6 matching bases. Trimming stripped 0 bases from V and 2 bases from J, with 11 bases between. CDR1 and CDR2 from the germline V gene are DFQATT and SNEGSKA (reference sequence). The CDR3 is 14 amino acids. CDR3 in amino acids: CSARDVDRTYEQYF. The CDR3 nucleotides read TGCAGTGCTAGAGACGTCGACAGGACCTACGAGCAGTACTTC.